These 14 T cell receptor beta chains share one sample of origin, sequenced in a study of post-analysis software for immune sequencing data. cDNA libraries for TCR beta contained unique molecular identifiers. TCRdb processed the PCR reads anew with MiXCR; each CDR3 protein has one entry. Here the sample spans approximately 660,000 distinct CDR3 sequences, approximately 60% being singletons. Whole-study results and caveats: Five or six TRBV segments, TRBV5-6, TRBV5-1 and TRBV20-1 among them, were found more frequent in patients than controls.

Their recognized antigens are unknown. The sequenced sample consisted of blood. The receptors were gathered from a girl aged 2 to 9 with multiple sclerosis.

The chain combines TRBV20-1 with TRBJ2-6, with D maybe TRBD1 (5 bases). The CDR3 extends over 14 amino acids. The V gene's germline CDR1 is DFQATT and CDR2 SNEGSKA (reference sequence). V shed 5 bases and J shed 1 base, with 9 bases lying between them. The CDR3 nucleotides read TGCAGTGCTTCTCAGGGTTCTGGGGCCAACGTCCTGACTTTC. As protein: CSASQGSGANVLTF.

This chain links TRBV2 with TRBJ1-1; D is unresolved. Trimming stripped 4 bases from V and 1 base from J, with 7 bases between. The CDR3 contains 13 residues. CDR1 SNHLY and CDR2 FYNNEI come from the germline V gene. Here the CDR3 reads CASSAERNTEAFF. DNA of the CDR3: TGTGCCAGCAGTGCGGAACGGAACACTGAAGCTTTCTTT.

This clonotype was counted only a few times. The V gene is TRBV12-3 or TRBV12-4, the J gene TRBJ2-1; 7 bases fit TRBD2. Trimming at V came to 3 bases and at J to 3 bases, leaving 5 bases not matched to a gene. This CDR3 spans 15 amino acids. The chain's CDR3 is CASSFDSGGYNEQFF. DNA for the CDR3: TGTGCCAGCAGTTTTGACTCGGGGGGCTACAATGAGCAGTTCTTC.

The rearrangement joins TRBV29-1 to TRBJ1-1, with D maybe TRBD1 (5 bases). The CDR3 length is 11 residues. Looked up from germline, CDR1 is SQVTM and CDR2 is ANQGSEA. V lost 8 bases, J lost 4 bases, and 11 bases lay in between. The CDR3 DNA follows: TGCAGCCTCAGGGTTGGCACTGAAGCTTTCTTT. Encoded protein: CSLRVGTEAFF.

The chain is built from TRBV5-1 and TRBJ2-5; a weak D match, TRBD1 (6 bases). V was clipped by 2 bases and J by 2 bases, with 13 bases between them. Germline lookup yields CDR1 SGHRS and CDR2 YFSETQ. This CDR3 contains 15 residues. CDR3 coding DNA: TGCGCCAGCAGCTTTCGGGACACCTCACAAGAGACCCAGTACTTC. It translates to CASSFRDTSQETQYF.

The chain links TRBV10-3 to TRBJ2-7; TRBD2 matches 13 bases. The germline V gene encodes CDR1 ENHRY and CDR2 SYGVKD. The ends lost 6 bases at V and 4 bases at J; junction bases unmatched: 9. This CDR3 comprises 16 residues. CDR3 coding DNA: TGTGCCATCAGGGTAACGGGACTAGCGGGACAATACGAGCAGTACTTC. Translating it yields CAIRVTGLAGQYEQYF.

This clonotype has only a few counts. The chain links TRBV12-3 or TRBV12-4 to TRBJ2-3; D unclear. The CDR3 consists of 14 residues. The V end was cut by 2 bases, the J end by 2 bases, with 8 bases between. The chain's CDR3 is CASSLSAATDTQYF. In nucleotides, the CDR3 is TGTGCCAGCAGTTTATCCGCAGCCACAGATACGCAGTATTTT.

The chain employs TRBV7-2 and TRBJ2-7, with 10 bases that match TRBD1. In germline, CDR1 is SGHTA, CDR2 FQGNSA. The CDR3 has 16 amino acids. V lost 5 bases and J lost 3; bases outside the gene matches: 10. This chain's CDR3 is CASSRVWTGGIYEQYF. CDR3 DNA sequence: TGTGCCAGCAGCCGAGTCTGGACAGGGGGGATCTACGAGCAGTACTTC.

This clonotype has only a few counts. The CDR3 sequence: CASSRTGGDQPQHF. In DNA form, the CDR3 reads TGTGCCAGCAGCCGGACAGGGGGAGATCAGCCCCAGCATTTT. The rearrangement links TRBV5-5 to TRBJ1-5; 10 bases fit TRBD1. V trimming: 4 bases; J trimming: 5 bases; junction bases outside the gene matches: 3. The CDR3 length is 14 residues. Germline-derived CDR1 and CDR2 are SGHKS and YYEKEE (reference sequence). Using reference TRBV5-5 and TRBJ1-5 for the parts outside the CDR3, the full variable domain is DAGVTQSPTHLIKTRGQQVTLRCSPISGHKSVSWYQQVLGQGPQFIFQYYEKEERGRGNFPDRFSARQFPNYSSELNVNALLLGDSALYLCASSRTGGDQPQHFGDGTRLSIL.

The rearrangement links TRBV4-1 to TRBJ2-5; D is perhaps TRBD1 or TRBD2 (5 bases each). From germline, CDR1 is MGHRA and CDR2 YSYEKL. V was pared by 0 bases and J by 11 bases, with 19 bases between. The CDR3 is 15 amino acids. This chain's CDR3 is CASSQDASGTLEQYF. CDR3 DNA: TGCGCCAGCAGCCAAGATGCTAGTGGGACCTTGGAGCAGTACTTC.

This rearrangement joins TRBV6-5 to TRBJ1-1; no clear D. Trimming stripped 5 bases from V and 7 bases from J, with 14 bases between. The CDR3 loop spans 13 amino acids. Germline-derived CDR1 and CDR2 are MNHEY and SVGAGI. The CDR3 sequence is CASSPPRGGEAFF. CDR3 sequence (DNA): TGTGCCAGCAGTCCACCTCGGGGAGGTGAAGCTTTCTTT.

CDR3 nucleotide sequence: TGCGCCAGCAGCTTGCAAAAAAGGGGTGAGACCCAGTACTTC. It specifies CASSLQKRGETQYF. The genes are TRBV5-1 and TRBJ2-7, with D tentatively TRBD1 (5 bases). The J call could be wrong; TRBJ2-5 is a better fit for the DNA end. This CDR3 spans 14 amino acids. Germline V gene data show CDR1 as SGHRS and CDR2 as YFSETQ.

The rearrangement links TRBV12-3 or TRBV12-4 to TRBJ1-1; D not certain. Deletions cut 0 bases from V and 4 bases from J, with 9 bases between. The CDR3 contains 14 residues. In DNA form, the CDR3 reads TGTGCCAGCAGTTTAGCGCCCCAGGCCACTGAAGCTTTCTTT. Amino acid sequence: CASSLAPQATEAFF.

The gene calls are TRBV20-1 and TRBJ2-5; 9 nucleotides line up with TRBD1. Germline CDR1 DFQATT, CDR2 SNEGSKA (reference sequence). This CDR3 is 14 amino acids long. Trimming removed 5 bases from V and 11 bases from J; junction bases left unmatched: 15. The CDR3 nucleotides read TGCAGTGCTTCAGTGGACAGGGGCGTCCGGGAGCAGTACTTC. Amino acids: CSASVDRGVREQYF.